These 30 T cell receptor beta chains originate from one sample sequenced in a study of T-cell reconstitution after alpha-beta-depleted transplantation in children. Unique molecular identifiers were built into the TCRbeta library. TCRdb passed the PCR reads through MiXCR, listing each CDR3 protein once. Of 150,000 to 200,000 distinct CDR3 sequences listed, about 6.4% are singletons. Source: PBMCs from the stem cell graft donor, taken from the stem cell graft. These TCRs come from a human donor who donated a stem cell graft to a child with Wiskott-Aldrich syndrome.

The chain recombines TRBV7-2 with TRBJ2-7; D unresolved. With 0 bases removed from V and 0 bases from J, the gap between germline ends came to 6 bases. The germline CDR1 and CDR2 sequences are SGHTA and FQGNSA. This CDR3 is 14 amino acids long. CDR3 residues: CASSLAMSSYEQYF. The CDR3 nucleotides read TGTGCCAGCAGCTTAGCGATGAGCTCCTACGAGCAGTACTTC.

This clonotype was observed many times. The chain uses TRBV20-1 and TRBJ2-1; TRBD2 might be the D (5 bases). The CDR3 runs 15 residues. Between the trimmed V and J ends, which lost 1 base and 6 bases, there was a span of 16 bases. Germline-derived CDR1 and CDR2 are DFQATT and SNEGSKA (reference sequence). The CDR3 here is CSARADSENINEQFF. DNA of the CDR3: TGCAGTGCTAGAGCCGATAGCGAGAACATCAATGAGCAGTTCTTC.

Only a few counts were recorded for this clonotype. The chain recombines TRBV20-1 with TRBJ2-5; D perhaps matches TRBD1 (6 bases). V gave up 2 bases and J gave up 0 bases, with 10 bases separating them. The CDR3 is 14 residues long. Per germline, CDR1 DFQATT and CDR2 SNEGSKA (reference sequence). CDR3 amino acids: CSARKDSHQETQYF. CDR3 sequence (DNA): TGCAGTGCTAGAAAGGACAGCCACCAAGAGACCCAGTACTTC.

This clonotype was detected ten times or more. The chain employs TRBV5-1 and TRBJ2-5; D unclear. Germline values: CDR1 SGHRS, CDR2 YFSETQ. The length of the CDR3 is 14 residues. Trimming pared 0 bases from V and 3 bases from J, leaving 9 bases between. The CDR3 coding sequence is TGCGCCAGCAGCTTGGCCCCCAGTGAAGAGACCCAGTACTTC. Its translation: CASSLAPSEETQYF.

The chain recombines TRBV18 with TRBJ2-1, with a possible D match to TRBD1 (5 bases). Germline V CDR1 and CDR2: KGHSH, LQKENI. V lost 2 bases, J lost 2 bases, and 13 bases lay in between. The CDR3 totals 16 residues. CDR3: CASSPATAITYNEQFF. The CDR3 region has the DNA TGTGCCAGCTCACCAGCGACAGCCATCACCTACAATGAGCAGTTCTTC.

At least ten counts were recorded for this clonotype. V gene TRBV19 combines with J gene TRBJ2-3; D is undetermined. The length of the CDR3 is 16 residues. Germline-derived CDR1 and CDR2 are LNHDA and SQIVND (reference sequence). Trimming took off 3 bases at V and 2 bases at J, with 15 bases between the two ends. The CDR3 DNA is TGTGCCAGTAGTATTCGGCTAAGTATTTCCACAGATACGCAGTATTTT. Translating gives CASSIRLSISTDTQYF. The full variable domain, with the rest looked up from reference TRBV19 and TRBJ2-3, is DGGITQSPKYLFRKEGQNVTLSCEQNLNHDAMYWYRQDPGQGLRLIYYSQIVNDFQKGDIAEGYSVSREKKESFPLTVTSAQKNPTAFYLCASSIRLSISTDTQYFGPGTRLTVL.

This clonotype was seen at least ten times. V gene TRBV2 combines with J gene TRBJ1-2; the D is unclear. Trimming cost V 1 base and J 4 bases, with 4 bases left between them. CDR1 is SNHLY and CDR2 is FYNNEI in the germline V gene. CDR3 length equals 12 residues. CDR3 residues: CASSEGFYGYTF. As DNA, the CDR3 is TGTGCCAGCAGTGAAGGATTCTATGGCTACACCTTC.

The table lists this clonotype with many counts. The rearrangement joins TRBV4-3 to TRBJ2-7, with a possible D match to TRBD1 (6 bases). The CDR3 is made up of 18 amino acids. Trimming pared 0 bases from V and 6 bases from J, leaving 24 bases between. In germline, CDR1 is LGHNA, CDR2 YSLEER. CDR3 protein: CASSQERGLGREQGEQYF. The CDR3, as DNA: TGCGCCAGCAGCCAAGAGAGAGGGTTAGGCAGGGAACAGGGCGAGCAGTACTTC.

This clonotype showed up many times. The rearrangement joins TRBV5-1 to TRBJ1-1, with 9 bases matching TRBD1. The CDR3 covers 14 residues. The V and J ends lost 0 bases and 6 bases, in that order; junction bases with no gene match: 3. Looked up from germline, CDR1 is SGHRS and CDR2 is YFSETQ. CDR3 nucleotide sequence: TGCGCCAGCAGCTTGGGGGACAGGGACGCTGAAGCTTTCTTT. Translation gives CASSLGDRDAEAFF.

Comments on this clonotype: The junction departs from germline at one end; a sequencing error may be responsible. The V gene is TRBV4-2, the J gene TRBJ2-6, with 10 positions matching TRBD1. This CDR3 spans 17 amino acids. Germline V lookup: CDR1 LGHNA, CDR2 YNFKEQ. CDR3 protein: CTSSQGQGSSGANVLTF. CDR3 bases: TGTACCAGCAGCCAGGGACAGGGGAGCTCTGGGGCCAACGTCCTGACTTTC.

This clonotype was picked up many times. The genes are TRBV12-3 or TRBV12-4 and TRBJ2-7; 7 positions agree with TRBD2. The CDR3 is 17 amino acids. Trimming removed 5 bases from V and 2 bases from J; junction bases left unmatched: 15. The CDR3 sequence: CASSARELAESAYEQYF. As DNA, the CDR3 is TGTGCCAGCAGTGCTCGGGAGCTAGCGGAATCCGCCTACGAGCAGTACTTC.

This clonotype showed up many times. The rearrangement uses TRBV12-3 or TRBV12-4 and TRBJ1-1; D might be TRBD1 (5 bases). V shed 2 bases and J shed 4 bases, with 8 bases lying between them. The CDR3 loop spans 13 amino acids. CDR3 sequence: CASSLQGSTEAFF. The CDR3, as DNA: TGTGCCAGCAGTTTACAGGGTAGCACTGAAGCTTTCTTT.

In this sample, this clonotype turned up many times. V and J are TRBV5-1 and TRBJ1-1; D might be TRBD1 (6 bases). The germline CDR1 and CDR2 sequences are SGHRS and YFSETQ. V was cut by 4 bases and J by 3 bases, with 16 bases left in between. The CDR3 length is 15 residues. The CDR3 sequence: CASSKYPEGDTEAFF. Here the CDR3 DNA reads TGCGCCAGCAGCAAGTACCCTGAGGGGGACACTGAAGCTTTCTTT.

This clonotype was seen at least ten times. At one of its ends the junction is not consistent with the germline gene, which may arise from a read error. This rearrangement joins TRBV29-1 to TRBJ2-3; 13 bases map to TRBD2. CDR3 length: 11 residues. CDR1 and CDR2 from the germline V gene are SQVTM and ANQGSEA. The CDR3 loop reads CSVDRLAGGDF. CDR3 in DNA: TGCAGCGTTGACAGACTAGCGGGAGGAGATTTT.

The sample holds many counts of this clonotype. The chain uses TRBV28 and TRBJ2-2, with a weak D call TRBD2 (5 bases). Germline V gene lookup returns CDR1 MDHEN and CDR2 SYDVKM. This CDR3 contains 13 residues. Trimming stripped 1 base from V and 7 bases from J, with 7 bases between. In DNA, the CDR3 is TGTGCCAGCAGTTTATATGAGGGCGGGGAGCTGTTTTTT. It translates to CASSLYEGGELFF. The whole variable domain, remainder taken from reference TRBV28 and TRBJ2-2, is DVKVTQSSRYLVKRTGEKVFLECVQDMDHENMFWYRQDPGLGLRLIYFSYDVKMKEKGDIPEGYSVSREKKERFSLILESASTNQTSMYLCASSLYEGGELFFGEGSRLTVL.

The table lists this clonotype with many counts. CDR3 bases: TGTGCCATCAGTTCACAGGGATTGAACACTGAAGCTTTCTTT. Encoded protein: CAISSQGLNTEAFF. The chain uses TRBV10-3 and TRBJ1-1; the D gene is possibly TRBD1 (6 bases). Germline CDR1 ENHRY, CDR2 SYGVKD. This CDR3 is 14 amino acids long. Trimming removed 5 bases at V and 0 bases at J, with 10 bases between.

This clonotype occurred a few times. V gene TRBV20-1 combines with J gene TRBJ1-3; possibly TRBD1 for D (6 bases). V was shortened by 6 bases and J by 0 bases, with 21 bases between the two germline ends. Germline V gene lookup returns CDR1 DFQATT and CDR2 SNEGSKA (reference sequence). The CDR3 is made up of 17 amino acids. CDR3 DNA: TGCAGTGCCCCCGATCCCTACCGGGACATCTCTGGAAACACCATATATTTT. It specifies CSAPDPYRDISGNTIYF.

The genes are TRBV5-5 and TRBJ2-5, with no clear D. Germline values: CDR1 SGHKS, CDR2 YYEKEE (reference sequence). This CDR3 spans 14 amino acids. V was clipped by 0 bases and J by 2 bases, with 8 bases between them. Here the CDR3 reads CASSLESIQETQYF. DNA for the CDR3: TGTGCCAGCAGCTTGGAATCCATTCAAGAGACCCAGTACTTC.

This clonotype was seen many times. The chain joins TRBV12-3 or TRBV12-4 to TRBJ2-4, with D possibly matching TRBD1 (5 bases). This CDR3 has 16 amino acids. Trimming stripped 7 bases from V and 1 base from J, with 17 bases between. The CDR3 DNA follows: TGTGCCAGCACCTGGATGGCAGGGCTCGCCAAAAACATTCAGTACTTC. Protein sequence: CASTWMAGLAKNIQYF.

This clonotype was detected many times. The gene calls are TRBV20-1 and TRBJ1-1; D is perhaps TRBD1 (5 bases). Between the trimmed V and J ends, which lost 3 bases and 3 bases, there was a span of 11 bases. Per the germline V gene, CDR1 is DFQATT and CDR2 is SNEGSKA (reference sequence). The CDR3 covers 13 residues. CDR3 loop: CSASRGRDTEAFF. CDR3 nucleotides: TGCAGTGCTAGTCGGGGGAGGGACACTGAAGCTTTCTTT.

The sample holds many counts of this clonotype. This chain joins TRBV5-1 and TRBJ2-7, with D tentatively TRBD2 (6 bases). Germline CDR1 SGHRS, CDR2 YFSETQ. The CDR3 runs to 14 residues. Trimming cost V 6 bases and J 6 bases, with 19 bases left between them. The chain's CDR3 is CASIREPPSSEQYF. CDR3 bases: TGCGCCAGCATCCGGGAGCCACCTTCTTCCGAGCAGTACTTC.

This clonotype has at least ten counts. V and J are TRBV6-5 and TRBJ2-5; D might be TRBD2 (7 bases). The V and J ends lost 6 bases and 5 bases respectively, with 16 bases between them. Per germline, CDR1 MNHEY and CDR2 SVGAGI. This CDR3 region has 14 residues. CDR3 protein: CASSNRGGRETQYF. The CDR3 DNA follows: TGTGCCAGCAGCAATAGGGGGGGTCGTGAGACCCAGTACTTC.

This clonotype was detected only a few times. This chain connects TRBV25-1 to TRBJ2-7; D gene ambiguous. The CDR3 runs to 13 residues. CDR1 MGHDK and CDR2 SYGVNS come from the germline V gene. The germline V and J ends were trimmed by 2 bases and 4 bases, with 9 bases remaining between them. Here the CDR3 reads CASSETDRYEQYF. As DNA, the CDR3 is TGTGCCAGCAGTGAAACGGACCGTTACGAGCAGTACTTC.

The CDR3 reads CASSLGGTNEKLFF. As DNA, the CDR3 is TGCGCCAGCAGCTTGGGAGGTACTAATGAAAAACTGTTTTTT. This chain uses TRBV5-1 with TRBJ1-4; D is uncertain. V was pared by 0 bases and J by 2 bases, with 5 bases between. This CDR3 has 14 residues. From germline, CDR1 is SGHRS and CDR2 YFSETQ.

In its sample, this clonotype was seen many times. J is TRBJ2-7 and V is TRBV5-6; D could derive from TRBD1 or TRBD2 (5 bases each). CDR3 length: 14 residues. V was trimmed by 4 bases and J by 0 bases, leaving 11 bases between them. The germline V gene has CDR1 SGHDT and CDR2 YYEEEE. CDR3 in DNA: TGTGCCAGCAGCGTCGGGACCTACTCCTACGAGCAGTACTTC. It is translated as CASSVGTYSYEQYF. The entire variable domain, with the rest obtained from reference TRBV5-6 and TRBJ2-7, is as follows: DAGVTQSPTHLIKTRGQQVTLRCSPKSGHDTVSWYQQALGQGPQFIFQYYEEEERQRGNFPDRFSGHQFPNYSSELNVNALLLGDSALYLCASSVGTYSYEQYFGPGTRLTVT.

This clonotype has ten or more counts. The chain links TRBV12-3 or TRBV12-4 to TRBJ1-2; D is undetermined. The CDR3 is 15 residues long. Between the trimmed V and J ends, which lost 5 bases and 4 bases, there was a span of 17 bases. CDR3 protein: CASSPSGGRTYGYTF. CDR3 DNA: TGTGCCAGCAGTCCCTCGGGAGGACGGACCTATGGCTACACCTTC.

This clonotype has ten or more counts. The chain combines TRBV20-1 with TRBJ2-7; D gene uncertain. The germline V gene has CDR1 DFQATT and CDR2 SNEGSKA (reference sequence). Trimming pared 4 bases from V and 5 bases from J, leaving 21 bases between. CDR3 size: 15 residues. The CDR3, as DNA: TGCAGTGCTACACCAGGCCCTCACAGACGGGACGAGCAGTACTTC. Translation gives CSATPGPHRRDEQYF.

In this sample, this clonotype turned up many times. The V and J genes are TRBV15 and TRBJ2-7; D unresolved. Germline CDR1 and CDR2: LNHNV and YYDKDF (reference sequence). Trimming removed 1 base from V and 4 bases from J, with 8 bases in between. The CDR3 consists of 13 residues. CDR3: CATSRGLVYEQYF. Here the CDR3 DNA reads TGTGCCACCAGCAGAGGGCTAGTTTACGAGCAGTACTTC.

V gene TRBV7-2 combines with J gene TRBJ2-3; 9 nucleotides agree with TRBD1. CDR1 and CDR2 from the germline V gene are SGHTA and FQGNSA. This CDR3 has 14 residues. J was trimmed by 6 bases and V by 6 bases; bases with no gene match: 7. The CDR3 is CASSPGQGMDTQYF. The CDR3 region has the DNA TGTGCCAGCAGTCCGGGACAGGGCATGGATACGCAGTATTTT.

V gene TRBV2 combines with J gene TRBJ2-3; D gene uncertain. This CDR3 spans 12 amino acids. V shed 7 bases and J shed 3 bases, with 8 bases lying between them. Germline CDR1 reads SNHLY; CDR2 reads FYNNEI. In DNA, the CDR3 is TGTGCCAGCAAGTGGGAAACAGATACGCAGTATTTT. It yields the protein CASKWETDTQYF.